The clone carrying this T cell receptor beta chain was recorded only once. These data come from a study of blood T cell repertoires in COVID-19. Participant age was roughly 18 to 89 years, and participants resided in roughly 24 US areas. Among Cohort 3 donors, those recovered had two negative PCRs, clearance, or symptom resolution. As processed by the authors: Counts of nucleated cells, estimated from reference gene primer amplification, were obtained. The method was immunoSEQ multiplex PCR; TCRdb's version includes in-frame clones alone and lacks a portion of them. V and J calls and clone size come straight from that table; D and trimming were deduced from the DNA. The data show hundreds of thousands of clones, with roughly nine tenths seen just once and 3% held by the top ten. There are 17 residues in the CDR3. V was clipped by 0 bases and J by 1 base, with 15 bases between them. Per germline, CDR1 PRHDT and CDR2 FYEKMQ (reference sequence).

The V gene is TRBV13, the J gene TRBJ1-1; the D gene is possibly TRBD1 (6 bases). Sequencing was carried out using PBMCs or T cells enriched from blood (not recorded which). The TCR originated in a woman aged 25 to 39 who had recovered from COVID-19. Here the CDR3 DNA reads TGTGCCAGCAGCTTAGGAGGGGGGGGGATAGCGAACACTGAAGCTTTCTTT. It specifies CASSLGGGGIANTEAFF.